This TCR beta chain was documented in a study of blood T cell repertoires in COVID-19. Study context: Specimens from acute and convalescent COVID-19 originated in the United States, Italy and Spain. T cells, B-cell-depleted T cells, or PBMCs provided the cDNA or gDNA that served as material.

The CDR3 extends over 15 amino acids. Trimming took off 0 bases at V and 3 bases at J, with 10 bases between the two ends. The V gene's germline CDR1 is SEHNR and CDR2 FQNEAQ (reference sequence). By sample share, this clone is hyperexpanded (1% or more). Original analysis: Estimated nucleated cell counts came from reference gene primer amplification. The assay was immunoSEQ multiplex PCR, and TCRdb's table has in-frame clones only and misses some. V, J and clone size derive from that table, while D and trimming were established from the DNA sequence. The sample shows a few hundred thousand clones, less than 90% of them seen only once.

The receptor was derived from an elderly woman with active or convalescent COVID-19. The sample consisted of peripheral blood. The rearrangement uses TRBV7-9 and TRBJ2-3; D unresolved. This CDR3 is CASSLAGFSTDTQYF. As DNA, the CDR3 is TGTGCCAGCAGCTTAGCGGGCTTCTCAACAGATACGCAGTATTTT.